A single sample is the source of the 18 T cell receptor beta chains below, sequenced in a study of T cells in Graves' hyperthyroidism and ophthalmopathy. Amplified TCR beta CDR3 regions came from RNA transcripts. RT-PCR in the first round (using the HTBI primer set) targeted the TCR CDR3. TCRdb re-called the multiplex PCR reads with MiXCR, one entry per CDR3 protein. This table holds about 620,000 distinct CDR3 sequences, under 20% found once. Sequences were obtained from blood. The source of these receptors is a woman between 25 and 40 years old with Graves' hyperthyroidism.

This clonotype has at least ten counts. The gene calls are TRBV28 and TRBJ2-7; D not resolved. CDR1 is MDHEN, CDR2 SYDVKM, per germline. The V gene lost 3 bases and the J gene lost 3 bases, with 9 bases spanning the gap. This CDR3 has 13 residues. The chain's CDR3 is CASSFFSGYEQYF. The CDR3 nucleotides are TGTGCCAGCAGTTTCTTTAGTGGCTACGAGCAGTACTTC. The whole variable domain, remainder taken from reference TRBV28 and TRBJ2-7, is DVKVTQSSRYLVKRTGEKVFLECVQDMDHENMFWYRQDPGLGLRLIYFSYDVKMKEKGDIPEGYSVSREKKERFSLILESASTNQTSMYLCASSFFSGYEQYFGPGTRLTVT.

This chain connects TRBV27 to TRBJ1-2; a weak D match, TRBD1 (6 bases). Germline values: CDR1 MNHEY, CDR2 SMNVEV (reference sequence). V was trimmed by 5 bases and J by 3 bases, leaving 10 bases between them. The CDR3 sequence is 13 residues long. The CDR3 loop is CASSGGAHYGYTF. The CDR3 nucleotides read TGTGCCAGCAGTGGGGGCGCCCACTATGGCTACACCTTC.

The chain couples TRBV28 to TRBJ2-4, with D possibly matching TRBD2 (5 bases). CDR1 and CDR2 from the germline V gene are MDHEN and SYDVKM. This CDR3 is built from 15 residues. Trimming shortened V by 6 bases and J by 0 bases, and 12 bases separated the two germline ends. The CDR3 DNA sequence: TGTGCCAGCAGAACGAGCGGTACAGCCAAAAACATTCAGTACTTC. Its translation: CASRTSGTAKNIQYF.

The V gene is TRBV29-1, the J gene TRBJ2-3; D possibly corresponds to TRBD2 (6 bases). There are 15 residues in the CDR3. CDR1 and CDR2 (germline): SQVTM, ANQGSEA. The ends were cut back, 5 bases at V and 0 bases at J, with 15 bases in the middle. The CDR3 DNA sequence: TGCAGCGTTCCCAAGGGAGGTCCTAGCACAGATACGCAGTATTTT. It codes for CSVPKGGPSTDTQYF.

The table lists this clonotype with many counts. The V call is TRBV4-3, the J call TRBJ2-3; TRBD2 is a possible D gene (7 bases). Per germline, CDR1 LGHNA and CDR2 YSLEER. The V end was cut by 0 bases, the J end by 4 bases, with 11 bases between. The CDR3 length is 15 residues. The CDR3 DNA sequence: TGCGCCAGCAGCCAAGACAGGGGAGGGGCAGATACGCAGTATTTT. Translation: CASSQDRGGADTQYF.

This clonotype was detected a few times. The chain links TRBV20-1 to TRBJ1-2; tentatively, D is TRBD1 (6 bases). Between the trimmed V and J ends, which lost 2 bases and 8 bases, there was a span of 18 bases. CDR1 and CDR2 (germline): DFQATT, SNEGSKA (reference sequence). The CDR3 totals 14 residues. CDR3 loop: CSARRPTGTRGYTF. CDR3 sequence (DNA): TGCAGTGCTAGAAGACCCACAGGGACAAGGGGCTACACCTTC.

The V and J genes are TRBV19 and TRBJ2-7; 10 bases line up with TRBD1. The CDR3 is 16 amino acids. The germline V gene encodes CDR1 LNHDA and CDR2 SQIVND (reference sequence). V lost 3 bases to trimming and J lost 5 bases; unmatched junction nucleotides: 10. The CDR3 here is CASSMWGDRGRDEQYF. The DNA for the CDR3 is TGTGCCAGTAGTATGTGGGGGGACAGGGGTCGAGACGAGCAGTACTTC.

The chain links TRBV7-8 to TRBJ2-2; D remains unclear. Trimming stripped 7 bases from V and 0 bases from J, with 12 bases between. The CDR3 runs to 15 residues. The V gene's germline CDR1 is SGHVS and CDR2 FQNEAQ. The CDR3 coding sequence is TGTGCCAGCACCCCCGACCCCTCGAACACCGGGGAGCTGTTTTTT. The encoded protein is CASTPDPSNTGELFF.

The J gene is TRBJ2-3, the V gene TRBV18; weak D call: TRBD2 (6 bases). The germline CDR1 and CDR2 sequences are KGHSH and LQKENI. V was clipped by 2 bases and J by 1 base, with 10 bases between them. This CDR3 has 15 residues. CDR3 residues: CASSPGGAGTDTQYF. As DNA, the CDR3 is TGTGCCAGCTCACCAGGCGGGGCCGGCACAGATACGCAGTATTTT.

This clonotype was observed at least ten times. J is TRBJ2-7 and V is TRBV5-1; the D gene is possibly TRBD2 (5 bases). Trimming removed 4 bases at V and 4 bases at J, with 6 bases between. Germline V gene data show CDR1 as SGHRS and CDR2 as YFSETQ. This CDR3 is 11 amino acids long. This CDR3 reads CASSREYEQYF. CDR3 sequence (DNA): TGCGCCAGCAGCCGGGAATACGAGCAGTACTTC.

As concerns this clonotype: This may arise from a read error, as a much more abundant clone is one base away. The chain is built from TRBV18 and TRBJ2-7; TRBD2 might be the D (5 bases). This CDR3 spans 14 amino acids. Germline lookup yields CDR1 KGHSH and CDR2 LQKENI. The V gene lost 3 bases and the J gene lost 10 bases, with 19 bases spanning the gap. The CDR3 sequence is CASSPSWEFGDQYF. CDR3 DNA: TGTGCCAGCTCACCTTCCTGGGAGTTCGGCGATCAGTACTTC.

This clonotype was detected ten times or more. V and J are TRBV7-3 and TRBJ2-1; 11 nucleotides match TRBD2. J lost 4 bases, V lost 5 bases, and 13 bases had no gene match. Germline V gives CDR1 SGHTA, CDR2 FQGTGA. The CDR3 extends over 18 amino acids. CDR3: CASSAGGVAGGFYNEQFF. The DNA for the CDR3 is TGTGCCAGCAGCGCAGGAGGGGTAGCGGGAGGGTTTTACAATGAGCAGTTCTTC. Supplemented by reference TRBV7-3 and TRBJ2-1, the full variable domain reads GAGVSQTPSNKVTEKGKYVELRCDPISGHTALYWYRQSLGQGPEFLIYFQGTGAADDSGLPNDRFFAVRPEGSVSTLKIQRTERGDSAVYLCASSAGGVAGGFYNEQFFGPGTRLTVL.

The genes are TRBV12-3 or TRBV12-4 and TRBJ2-7; the match to TRBD2 covers 9 bases. CDR3 length: 14 amino acids. V shed 8 bases and J 1 base; nucleotides not matched to a gene: 6. CDR3 DNA sequence: TGTGCCAGCTGCCGAGCGGGAGGTTCCTACGAGCAGTACTTC. Its protein is CASCRAGGSYEQYF.

A remark on this clonotype: One end of the junction does not line up with germline, which may come from a read error. The chain has TRBV6-4 and TRBJ1-3, with D unclear. The CDR3 extends over 15 amino acids. Germline values: CDR1 MRHNA, CDR2 SNTAGT. CDR3: CAISESPGSGNTIYF. CDR3 nucleotide sequence: TGTGCCATCAGTGAGTCGCCAGGCTCTGGAAACACCATATATTTT.

This clonotype has more than one count but fewer than ten. The chain is built from TRBV7-8 and TRBJ2-3, with 10 bases aligning to TRBD1. Germline CDR1 and CDR2: SGHVS and FQNEAQ. The V and J ends lost 4 bases and 5 bases, in that order; junction bases with no gene match: 9. The CDR3 extends over 16 amino acids. The CDR3 region is CASSSPDRGLLDTQYF. The CDR3 DNA reads TGTGCCAGCAGCTCCCCCGACAGGGGGCTATTAGATACGCAGTATTTT.

This clonotype was picked up a small number of times. The DNA for the CDR3 is TGTGCCAGCAGGGTTTTGGGGGGAGGTGTCGCGAACACTGAAGCTTTCTTT. Encoded protein: CASRVLGGGVANTEAFF. V is TRBV28 and J is TRBJ1-1; possibly TRBD1 for D (5 bases). This CDR3 contains 17 residues. With 6 bases removed from V and 1 base from J, the gap between germline ends came to 21 bases. Germline V CDR1 and CDR2: MDHEN, SYDVKM.

This clonotype was observed at least ten times. This chain links TRBV29-1 with TRBJ2-5; D tentatively reads TRBD1 or TRBD2 (5 bases each). The CDR3 runs to 12 residues. Trimming took off 0 bases at V and 5 bases at J, with 7 bases between the two ends. The germline V gene encodes CDR1 SQVTM and CDR2 ANQGSEA. The CDR3 DNA reads TGCAGCGTTGAAGAAGAGGGGGAGACCCAGTACTTC. The encoded protein is CSVEEEGETQYF.

This clonotype was picked up many times. This chain joins TRBV27 and TRBJ2-7; TRBD1 or TRBD2 may be the D gene (6 bases each). Germline V gene data show CDR1 as MNHEY and CDR2 as SMNVEV (reference sequence). CDR3 length equals 15 residues. V shed 6 bases and J shed 1 base, with 16 bases lying between them. The CDR3 spells CASRGGRGGSYEQYF. The CDR3 nucleotides are TGTGCCAGCAGGGGGGGCCGAGGCGGATCCTACGAGCAGTACTTC.